This T cell receptor beta chain was recovered during a study of blood T cell repertoires in COVID-19. Study-wide background: The United States, Italy and Spain provided the acute and convalescent COVID-19 samples. T cells, B-cell-depleted T cells, or PBMCs supplied cDNA or gDNA.

The CDR3 extends over 15 amino acids. Unmatched junction bases numbered 5, after V lost 2 bases and J lost 5 bases. CDR1 and CDR2 from the germline V gene are ENHRY and SYGVKD. The authors' processing: Estimated nucleated cell counts came from reference gene primer amplification. Generated by immunoSEQ multiplex PCR, the TCRdb table keeps only in-frame clones and is missing some. That table gives V, J and clone size, and the DNA gave D and trimming. This table holds about 230,000 clones, 85% found once. Sample: peripheral blood. This clonotype originated in a man in his forties with acute or convalescent COVID-19. The chain combines TRBV10-3 with TRBJ2-4; 8 positions match TRBD1. The CDR3 nucleotides are TGTGCCATCAGTGAGACAGGGGGTCCGCAAAACATTCAGTACTTC. Translating it yields CAISETGGPQNIQYF.